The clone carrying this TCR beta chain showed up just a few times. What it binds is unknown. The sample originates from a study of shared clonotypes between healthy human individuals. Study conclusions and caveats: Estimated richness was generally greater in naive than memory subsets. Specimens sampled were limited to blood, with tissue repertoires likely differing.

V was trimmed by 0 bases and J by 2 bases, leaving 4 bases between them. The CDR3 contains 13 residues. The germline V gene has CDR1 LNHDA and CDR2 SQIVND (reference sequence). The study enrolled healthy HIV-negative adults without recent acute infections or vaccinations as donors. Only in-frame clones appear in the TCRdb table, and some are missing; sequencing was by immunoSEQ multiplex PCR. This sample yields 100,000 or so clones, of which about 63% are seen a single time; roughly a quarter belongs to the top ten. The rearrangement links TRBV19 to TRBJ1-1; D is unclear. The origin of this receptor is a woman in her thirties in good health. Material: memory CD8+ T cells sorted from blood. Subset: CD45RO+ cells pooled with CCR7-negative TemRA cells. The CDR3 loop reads CASSIDANTEAFF. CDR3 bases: TGTGCCAGTAGTATAGATGCCAACACTGAAGCTTTCTTT. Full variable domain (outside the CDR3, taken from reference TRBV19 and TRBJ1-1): DGGITQSPKYLFRKEGQNVTLSCEQNLNHDAMYWYRQDPGQGLRLIYYSQIVNDFQKGDIAEGYSVSREKKESFPLTVTSAQKNPTAFYLCASSIDANTEAFFGQGTRLTVV.